A selection of T cell receptor beta chains follows, all from one sample in a study of blood T cell repertoires in COVID-19. TCRdb keeps only in-frame clones here, not all; method: immunoSEQ multiplex PCR. This sample yields approximately 140,000 clones, of which about 86% are seen a single time; 2% to 2.5% belongs to the top ten. The source material was PBMCs or T cells enriched from blood (not recorded which). The source is a man in his forties or fifties with acute COVID-19. Both conserved end residues are trimmed from each CDR3. Fields, in order: V gene, D gene, CDR3 protein. The D gene is left open where the match is weak.

v_gene: TRBV18; d_gene: NA; CDR3aa: ASSPLRTVYSNQPQH
v_gene: TRBV29-1; d_gene: NA; CDR3aa: SVVGGGSYGYT
v_gene: TRBV2; d_gene: NA; CDR3aa: ASSVRSIY
v_gene: TRBV7-9; d_gene: NA; CDR3aa: ASSLALEYTQY
v_gene: TRBV3-1/TRBV3-2; d_gene: TRBD2; CDR3aa: ASSQDIEGLAGGPRETQY
v_gene: TRBV11-3; d_gene: TRBD2; CDR3aa: ASSLEGTSGNNEQF
v_gene: TRBV30; d_gene: NA; CDR3aa: AWGHPQSVQY
v_gene: TRBV5-1; d_gene: NA; CDR3aa: ASSYSGNTIY
v_gene: TRBV7-7; d_gene: NA; CDR3aa: ASSLQPGITDTQY
v_gene: TRBV5-1; d_gene: NA; CDR3aa: ASSLGSGQPNTEAF
v_gene: TRBV19; d_gene: NA; CDR3aa: ASSIATGVSSYNSPLH
v_gene: TRBV9; d_gene: TRBD2; CDR3aa: ASSVVSSGGPTQY
v_gene: TRBV9; d_gene: TRBD1; CDR3aa: ASSPQPQGGTEAF
v_gene: TRBV28; d_gene: NA; CDR3aa: ASSPGSAPIYNEQF
v_gene: TRBV6-5; d_gene: NA; CDR3aa: ASSYSGTQNSPLH
v_gene: TRBV24-1; d_gene: NA; CDR3aa: ATSEVTLANVLT
v_gene: TRBV6-5; d_gene: NA; CDR3aa: ASSPWGGRQPQH
v_gene: TRBV4-1; d_gene: TRBD1; CDR3aa: ASSQDDRVGNTIY
v_gene: TRBV7-9; d_gene: TRBD2; CDR3aa: ASADGNGGNEQF
v_gene: TRBV29-1; d_gene: NA; CDR3aa: SVAARTNTGELF
v_gene: TRBV30; d_gene: TRBD1; CDR3aa: AWSVLGGASPLH
v_gene: TRBV4-1; d_gene: TRBD2; CDR3aa: ASSQDGSSGRAGELF
v_gene: TRBV7-3; d_gene: TRBD1; CDR3aa: ASSPQGAGEQY
v_gene: TRBV19; d_gene: NA; CDR3aa: ASLGQSTDTQY
v_gene: TRBV7-2; d_gene: NA; CDR3aa: ASSSPNTGELF
v_gene: TRBV14; d_gene: NA; CDR3aa: ASSQGGYEQY
v_gene: TRBV4-2; d_gene: TRBD2; CDR3aa: ASSQEPLLAGANNEQF
v_gene: TRBV5-1; d_gene: NA; CDR3aa: ASSFTRDTEAF
v_gene: TRBV7-2; d_gene: NA; CDR3aa: ASSLDVMRARQF
v_gene: TRBV7-7; d_gene: NA; CDR3aa: ASSSPGNEQF
v_gene: TRBV11-2; d_gene: NA; CDR3aa: ASSLGPFGETQY
v_gene: TRBV7-2; d_gene: TRBD1; CDR3aa: ASSSRDRGIMNTEAF
v_gene: TRBV27; d_gene: NA; CDR3aa: ASRISLGAGYT